This T cell receptor beta chain was recovered during a study of cytomegalovirus exposure and HLA in healthy donors. Primers for the PCR totalled 60 Vbeta and 13 Jbeta. Under the authors' procedure: Unique TCR beta chains totaled about 73 million in a later count, with some 10 million of them shared. The data were produced by immunoSEQ multiplex PCR, yet TCRdb's version contains in-frame clones alone and is incomplete. V, J and clone size are those of that table, while D and trimming were read from the DNA. Here the sample spans some 100,000 clones, about 83% being singletons. Study observations and caveats: TCR beta V segments were, for the most part, productive about 87% or about 30% of the time in an earlier analysis. Investigators reported approximately 170 TCR beta chains as tied to cytomegalovirus. Later on, a genetic analysis was performed. It linked a missense variant in DCLRE1C with V- and J-gene trimming of TCR beta.

Worth noting for this clone: As yet, its antigen is unknown.

The sample was PBMCs. This sequence originates from a female donor in good health and CMV-seronegative.

CDR3 coding DNA: TGCGCCAGCAGCTCGCGAACCCAAGAGACCCAGTACTTC. Translation: CASSSRTQETQYF. V is TRBV5-1 and J is TRBJ2-5, with D unclear. The CDR3 is 13 residues long. The germline V gene encodes CDR1 SGHRS and CDR2 YFSETQ. The ends were cut back, 3 bases at V and 1 base at J, with 7 bases in the middle.